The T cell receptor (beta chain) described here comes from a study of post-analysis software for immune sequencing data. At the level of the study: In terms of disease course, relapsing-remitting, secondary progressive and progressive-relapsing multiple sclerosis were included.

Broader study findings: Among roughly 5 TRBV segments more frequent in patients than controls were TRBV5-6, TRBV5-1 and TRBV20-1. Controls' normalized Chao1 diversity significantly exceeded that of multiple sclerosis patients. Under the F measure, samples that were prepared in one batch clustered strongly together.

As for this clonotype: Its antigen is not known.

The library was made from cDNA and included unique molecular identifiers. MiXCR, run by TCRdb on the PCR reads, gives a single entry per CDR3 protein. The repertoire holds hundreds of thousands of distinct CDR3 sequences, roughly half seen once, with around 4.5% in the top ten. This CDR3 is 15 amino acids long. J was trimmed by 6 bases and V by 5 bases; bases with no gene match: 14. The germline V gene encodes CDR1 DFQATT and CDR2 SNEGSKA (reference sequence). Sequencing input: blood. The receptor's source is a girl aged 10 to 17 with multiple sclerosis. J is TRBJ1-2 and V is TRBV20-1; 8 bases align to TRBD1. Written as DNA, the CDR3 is TGCAGTGCTCTAAAGGACAGGGTGATTGGGAATGGCTACACCTTC. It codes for CSALKDRVIGNGYTF.